This TCR beta chain originates from a study of cytomegalovirus exposure and HLA in healthy donors. Notes on the study in general: A later examination showed that TCR association rates differed by HLA locus, with DRB1 most and HLA-C fewest. TCR beta V- and J-gene trimming, according to a later analysis, was linked to a missense DCLRE1C variant.

CDR1 is SGHNT and CDR2 is YYREEE in the germline V gene (reference sequence). CDR3 length: 16 residues. In regard to this clone: Antigen: not known. Sequence at one end of the junction differs from germline and may be a read error.

The PCR contained 60 Vbeta and 13 Jbeta primers. Produced via immunoSEQ multiplex PCR; TCRdb's table is partial and in-frame only. Of 100,000 to 150,000 clones in the sample, 77% were seen once. This chain connects TRBV5-4 to TRBJ2-6; D is uncertain. Sequencing used PBMCs. The source of this sequence is a middle-aged woman in good health and CMV-seropositive. The CDR3 DNA is TGCGCCAGCAGCCAAGTTGAACTCTCTGGGGCCAACGTCCTGACTTTC. Its protein is CASSQVELSGANVLTF.